This note documents a single T cell receptor (beta chain) sequence. This sample was taken from a study of brain T cells in children with intractable seizures. CDR1 is SGHRS and CDR2 is YFSETQ in the germline V gene. The V and J ends lost 7 bases and 7 bases, in that order; junction bases with no gene match: 9. The CDR3 contains 13 residues. The protocol was immunoSEQ multiplex PCR, while the TCRdb copy is restricted to in-frame clones and leaves out a portion. The sample records some 64,000 clones, 90% to 97% being singletons. The rearrangement uses TRBV5-1 and TRBJ1-2; 8 bases are shared with TRBD1. This sequence was found in a boy in the first two years of life with focal cortical dysplasia and intractable seizures. Sequences were derived from peripheral blood, sampled at surgery. CDR3 sequence reads: CASGGAGGVGYTF. CDR3 in DNA: TGCGCCAGCGGAGGGGCAGGGGGCGTTGGCTACACCTTC. Supplemented by reference TRBV5-1 and TRBJ1-2, the full variable domain reads KAGVTQTPRYLIKTRGQQVTLSCSPISGHRSVSWYQQTPGQGLQFLFEYFSETQRNKGNFPGRFSGRQFSNSRSEMNVSTLELGDSALYLCASGGAGGVGYTFGSGTRLTVV.